This T cell receptor beta chain came from a study of Ad26.COV2.S vaccination and SARS-CoV-2 variants. V shed 0 bases, J shed 5 bases, and the junction held 4 bases outside the gene matches. Germline CDR1 reads LGHNA; CDR2 reads YSLEER. The CDR3 is 15 amino acids. This sample's treatment: around 19 received Ad26.COV2.S at low or high dose, single or two shots; five or six received placebo; per-sample allocation not given. Repertoires come from day 63 after the first vaccine or placebo injection. Profiled with immunoSEQ multiplex PCR; TCRdb holds only in-frame clones, not every one. The table includes 320,000 or so clones, roughly 90% detected once.

This material consisted of peripheral blood, taken in a trial of Ad26.COV2.S vaccine versus placebo. The gene calls are TRBV4-3 and TRBJ2-1, with 7 bases identical to TRBD2. The TCR sequence derives from a person between 18 and 60 years old who received the Ad26.COV2.S COVID-19 vaccine or a placebo. DNA for the CDR3: TGCGCCAGCAGCCAAGATTCTAGCGGAAACAATGAGCAGTTCTTC. It specifies CASSQDSSGNNEQFF.